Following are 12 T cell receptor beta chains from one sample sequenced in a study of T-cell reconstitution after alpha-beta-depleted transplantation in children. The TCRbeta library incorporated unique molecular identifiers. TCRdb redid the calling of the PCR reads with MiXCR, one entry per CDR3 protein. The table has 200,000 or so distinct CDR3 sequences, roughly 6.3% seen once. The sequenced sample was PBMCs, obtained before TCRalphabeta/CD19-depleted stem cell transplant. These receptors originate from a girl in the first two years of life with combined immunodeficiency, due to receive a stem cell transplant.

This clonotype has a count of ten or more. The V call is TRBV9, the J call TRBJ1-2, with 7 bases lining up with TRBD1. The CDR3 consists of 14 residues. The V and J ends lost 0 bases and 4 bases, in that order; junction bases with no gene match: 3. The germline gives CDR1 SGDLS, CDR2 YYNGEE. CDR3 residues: CASSVETGPYGYTF. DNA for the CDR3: TGTGCCAGCAGCGTAGAGACAGGGCCCTATGGCTACACCTTC.

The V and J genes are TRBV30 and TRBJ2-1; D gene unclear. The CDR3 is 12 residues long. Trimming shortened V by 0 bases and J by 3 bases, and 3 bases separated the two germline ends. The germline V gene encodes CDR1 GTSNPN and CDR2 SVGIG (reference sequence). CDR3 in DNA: TGTGCCTGGAGTGTCCTCTACAATGAGCAGTTCTTC. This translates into CAWSVLYNEQFF.

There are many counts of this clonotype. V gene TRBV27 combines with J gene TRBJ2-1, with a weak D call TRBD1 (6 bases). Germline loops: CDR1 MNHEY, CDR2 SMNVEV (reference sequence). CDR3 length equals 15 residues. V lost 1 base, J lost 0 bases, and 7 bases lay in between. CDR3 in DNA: TGTGCCAGCAGTTTATTGGACAGCTCCTACAATGAGCAGTTCTTC. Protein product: CASSLLDSSYNEQFF.

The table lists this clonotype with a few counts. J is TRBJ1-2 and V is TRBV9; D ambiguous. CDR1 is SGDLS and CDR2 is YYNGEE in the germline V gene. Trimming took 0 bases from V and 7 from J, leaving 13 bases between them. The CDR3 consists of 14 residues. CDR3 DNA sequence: TGTGCCAGCAGCGTAGGCGTACCGGGAGGTGGCTACACCTTC. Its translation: CASSVGVPGGGYTF.

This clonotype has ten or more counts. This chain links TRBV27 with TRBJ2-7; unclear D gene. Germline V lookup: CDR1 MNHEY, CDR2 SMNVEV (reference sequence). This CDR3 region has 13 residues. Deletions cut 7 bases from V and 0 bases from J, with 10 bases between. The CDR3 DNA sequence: TGTGCCAGCAAAGGAGCAAACTCCTACGAGCAGTACTTC. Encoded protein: CASKGANSYEQYF.

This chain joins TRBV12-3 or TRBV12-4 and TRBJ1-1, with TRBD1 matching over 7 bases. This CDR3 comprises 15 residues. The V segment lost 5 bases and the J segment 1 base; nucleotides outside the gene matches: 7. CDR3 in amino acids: CASSLGTAQNTEAFF. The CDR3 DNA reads TGTGCCAGCAGTCTAGGGACAGCCCAGAACACTGAAGCTTTCTTT.

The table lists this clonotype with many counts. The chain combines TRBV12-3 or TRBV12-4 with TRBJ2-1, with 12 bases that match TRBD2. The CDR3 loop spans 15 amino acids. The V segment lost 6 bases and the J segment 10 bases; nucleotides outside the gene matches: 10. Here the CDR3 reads CASSAGTSGPQEQFF. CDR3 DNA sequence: TGTGCCAGCAGCGCGGGGACTAGCGGGCCCCAGGAGCAGTTCTTC.

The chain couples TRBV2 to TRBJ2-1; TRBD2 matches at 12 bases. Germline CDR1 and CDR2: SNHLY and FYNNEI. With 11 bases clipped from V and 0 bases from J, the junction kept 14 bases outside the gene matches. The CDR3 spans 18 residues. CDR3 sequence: CAFCSRTSGGSSYNEQFF. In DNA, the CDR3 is TGTGCCTTCTGTTCCCGAACTAGCGGGGGGAGCTCCTACAATGAGCAGTTCTTC.

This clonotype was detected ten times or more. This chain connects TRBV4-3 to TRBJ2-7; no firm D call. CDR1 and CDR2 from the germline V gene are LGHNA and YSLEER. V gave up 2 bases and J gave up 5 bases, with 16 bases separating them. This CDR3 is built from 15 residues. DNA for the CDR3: TGCGCCAGCAGCCAACATCACCGGGTCACCCACGAGCAGTACTTC. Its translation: CASSQHHRVTHEQYF.

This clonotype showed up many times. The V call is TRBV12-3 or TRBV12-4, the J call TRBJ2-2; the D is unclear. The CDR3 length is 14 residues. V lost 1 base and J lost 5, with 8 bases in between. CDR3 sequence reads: CASSLGVRTGELFF. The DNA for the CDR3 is TGTGCCAGCAGTTTAGGAGTCAGGACCGGGGAGCTGTTTTTT.

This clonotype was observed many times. CDR3 protein: CSARDRLWDRVQDTQYF. CDR3 nucleotide sequence: TGCAGTGCTAGAGATCGTCTCTGGGACAGGGTACAAGATACGCAGTATTTT. The chain recombines TRBV20-1 with TRBJ2-3, with 9 nucleotides matching TRBD1. Per germline, CDR1 DFQATT and CDR2 SNEGSKA (reference sequence). The junction had 12 bases not matched to a gene; V was cut back by 0 bases and J by 5 bases. The CDR3 runs 17 residues.

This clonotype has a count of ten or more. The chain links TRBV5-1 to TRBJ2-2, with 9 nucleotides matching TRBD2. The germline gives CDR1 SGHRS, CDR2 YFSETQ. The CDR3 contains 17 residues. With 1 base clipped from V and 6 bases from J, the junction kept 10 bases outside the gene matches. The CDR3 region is CASSLLREGLFAGELFF. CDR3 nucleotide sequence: TGCGCCAGCAGCTTGTTGCGGGAGGGCCTATTCGCCGGGGAGCTGTTTTTT.